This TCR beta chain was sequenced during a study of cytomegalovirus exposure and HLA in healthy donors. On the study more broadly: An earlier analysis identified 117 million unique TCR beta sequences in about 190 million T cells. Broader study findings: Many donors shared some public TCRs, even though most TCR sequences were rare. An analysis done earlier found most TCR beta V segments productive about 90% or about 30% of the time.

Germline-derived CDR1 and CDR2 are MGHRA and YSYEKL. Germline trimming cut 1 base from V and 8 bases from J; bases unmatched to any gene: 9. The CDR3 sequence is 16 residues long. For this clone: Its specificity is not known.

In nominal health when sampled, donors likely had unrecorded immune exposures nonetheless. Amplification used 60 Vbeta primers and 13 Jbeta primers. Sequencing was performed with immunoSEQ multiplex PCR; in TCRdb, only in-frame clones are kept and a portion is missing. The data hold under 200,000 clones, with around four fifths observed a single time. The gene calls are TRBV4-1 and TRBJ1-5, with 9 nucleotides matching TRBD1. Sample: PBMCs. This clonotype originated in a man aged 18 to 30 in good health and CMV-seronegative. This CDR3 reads CASSQGPGQGLEPQHF. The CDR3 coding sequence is TGCGCCAGCAGCCAAGGACCGGGACAGGGATTGGAGCCCCAGCATTTT.